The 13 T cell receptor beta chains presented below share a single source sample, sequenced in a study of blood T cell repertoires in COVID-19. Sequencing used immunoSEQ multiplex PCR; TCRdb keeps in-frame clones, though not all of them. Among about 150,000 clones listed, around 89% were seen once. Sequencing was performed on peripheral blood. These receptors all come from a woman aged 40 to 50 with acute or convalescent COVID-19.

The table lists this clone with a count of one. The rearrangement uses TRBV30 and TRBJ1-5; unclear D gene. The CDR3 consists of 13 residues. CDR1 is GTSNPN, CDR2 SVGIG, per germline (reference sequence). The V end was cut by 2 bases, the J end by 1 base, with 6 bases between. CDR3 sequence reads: CAWSLGSNQPQHF. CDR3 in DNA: TGTGCCTGGAGTCTAGGAAGCAATCAGCCCCAGCATTTT.

The chain's CDR3 is CASSLVEEWGYTF. CDR3 bases: TGTGCCAGCAGCTTAGTGGAGGAGTGGGGCTACACCTTC. The chain carries TRBV7-9 and TRBJ1-2, with D unclear. The CDR3 loop spans 13 amino acids. Trimming left V 1 base short and J 8 bases short, with 11 bases between. Germline CDR1 SEHNR, CDR2 FQNEAQ (reference sequence).

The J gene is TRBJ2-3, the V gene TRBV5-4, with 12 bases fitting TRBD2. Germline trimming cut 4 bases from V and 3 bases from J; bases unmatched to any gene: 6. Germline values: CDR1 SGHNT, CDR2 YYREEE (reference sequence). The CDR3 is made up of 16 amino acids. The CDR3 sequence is CASSLRLAGVTDTQYF. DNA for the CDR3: TGTGCCAGCAGCCTGCGACTAGCGGGAGTAACAGATACGCAGTATTTT.

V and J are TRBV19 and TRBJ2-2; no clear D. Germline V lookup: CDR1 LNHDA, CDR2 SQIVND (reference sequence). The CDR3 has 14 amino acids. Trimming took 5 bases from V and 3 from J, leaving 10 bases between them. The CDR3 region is CASSAAVYTGELFF. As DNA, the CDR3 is TGTGCCAGTAGTGCGGCAGTCTACACCGGGGAGCTGTTTTTT.

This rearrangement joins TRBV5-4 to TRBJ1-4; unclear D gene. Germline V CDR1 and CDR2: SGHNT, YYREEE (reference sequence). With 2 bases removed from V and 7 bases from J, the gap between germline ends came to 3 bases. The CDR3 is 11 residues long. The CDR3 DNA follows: TGTGCCAGCAGCTTCGGTGAAAAACTGTTTTTT. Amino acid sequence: CASSFGEKLFF.

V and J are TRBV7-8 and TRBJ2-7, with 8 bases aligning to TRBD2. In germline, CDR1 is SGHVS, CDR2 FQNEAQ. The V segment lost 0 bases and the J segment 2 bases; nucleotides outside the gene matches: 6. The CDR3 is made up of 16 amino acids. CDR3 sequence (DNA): TGTGCCAGCAGCTTAGCGCGGCGGGGGGCAGCCTACGAGCAGTACTTC. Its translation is CASSLARRGAAYEQYF.

The CDR3 here is CASLGQKFYGYTF. In DNA form, the CDR3 reads TGTGCCAGTCTGGGACAGAAATTCTATGGCTACACCTTC. J is TRBJ1-2 and V is TRBV19; 7 nucleotides align to TRBD1. The germline V gene encodes CDR1 LNHDA and CDR2 SQIVND (reference sequence). This CDR3 is 13 amino acids long. J was trimmed by 4 bases and V by 8 bases; bases with no gene match: 7. The full variable domain, its missing parts supplied by reference TRBV19 and TRBJ1-2, is DGGITQSPKYLFRKEGQNVTLSCEQNLNHDAMYWYRQDPGQGLRLIYYSQIVNDFQKGDIAEGYSVSREKKESFPLTVTSAQKNPTAFYLCASLGQKFYGYTFGSGTRLTVV.

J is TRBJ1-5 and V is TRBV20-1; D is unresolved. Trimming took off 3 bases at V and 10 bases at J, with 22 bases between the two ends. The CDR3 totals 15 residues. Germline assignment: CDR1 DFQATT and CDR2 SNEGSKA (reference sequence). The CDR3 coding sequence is TGCAGTGCTAGTGTTTCGGGAGGAGAGGACGGTCCCCAGCATTTT. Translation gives CSASVSGGEDGPQHF.

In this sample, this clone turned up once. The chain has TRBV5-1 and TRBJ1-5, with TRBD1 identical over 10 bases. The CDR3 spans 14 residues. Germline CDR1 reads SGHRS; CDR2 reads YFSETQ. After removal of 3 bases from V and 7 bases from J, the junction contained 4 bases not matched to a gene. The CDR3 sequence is CASSSGTGEQPQHF. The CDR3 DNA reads TGCGCCAGCAGCTCCGGGACAGGGGAGCAGCCCCAGCATTTT.

CDR3 nucleotides: TGTGCCTGGAGTCCCCTGGACAGGGTACAAGAGACCCAGTACTTC. As protein: CAWSPLDRVQETQYF. V is TRBV30 and J is TRBJ2-5; TRBD1 agrees at 8 bases. V shed 2 bases and J 2 bases; nucleotides not matched to a gene: 7. The germline gives CDR1 GTSNPN, CDR2 SVGIG (reference sequence). The CDR3 covers 15 residues.

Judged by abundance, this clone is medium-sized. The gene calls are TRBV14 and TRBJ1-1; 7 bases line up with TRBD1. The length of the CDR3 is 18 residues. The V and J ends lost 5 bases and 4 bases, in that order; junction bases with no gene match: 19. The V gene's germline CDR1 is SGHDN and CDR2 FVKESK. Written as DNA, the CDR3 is TGTGCCAGCAGCGCCAAAGTCAGGGGGGTAATTGGTCGCACTGAAGCTTTCTTT. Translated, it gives CASSAKVRGVIGRTEAFF.

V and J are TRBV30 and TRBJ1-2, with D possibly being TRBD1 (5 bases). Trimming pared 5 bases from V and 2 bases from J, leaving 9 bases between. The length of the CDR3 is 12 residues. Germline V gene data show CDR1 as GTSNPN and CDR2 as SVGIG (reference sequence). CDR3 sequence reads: CAWRQGNYGYTF. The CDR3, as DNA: TGTGCCTGGCGTCAGGGAAACTATGGCTACACCTTC.

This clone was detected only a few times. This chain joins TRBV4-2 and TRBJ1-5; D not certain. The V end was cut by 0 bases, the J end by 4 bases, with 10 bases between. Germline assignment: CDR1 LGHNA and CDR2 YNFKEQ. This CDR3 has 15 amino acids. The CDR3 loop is CASSQDGASNQPQHF. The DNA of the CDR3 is TGTGCCAGCAGCCAAGATGGAGCGTCGAATCAGCCCCAGCATTTT.